This TCR beta chain comes out of a study of monozygotic twins with inflammatory bowel disease. The CDR3 is made up of 15 amino acids. TCRdb derives one entry per CDR3 protein from the 5' RACE reads, leaving out DNA. The sample holds about 330,000 distinct CDR3 sequences. This chain uses TRBV12-3 or TRBV12-4 with TRBJ1-6; TCRdb returns TRBD1, unconfirmable since there is no DNA. Sequences were obtained from blood. The receptor's source is a human donor with ulcerative colitis or Crohn's disease, or a healthy co-twin of an affected twin (not recorded which). CDR3 protein: CASSFMGGRNSPLHF.